The 9 T cell receptor beta chains below all came from one sample that was sequenced in a study of T cells in Graves' hyperthyroidism and ophthalmopathy. Amplification of TCR beta CDR3 regions used RNA as the template. The HTBI set primed first-round TCR CDR3 RT-PCR. TCRdb fed the multiplex PCR reads into MiXCR, producing one record per CDR3 protein. The sample lists a few hundred thousand distinct CDR3 sequences, about 16% seen once, with 25% to 30% in the top ten. The sequenced sample consisted of blood. The receptors stem from a woman aged 25 to 45 with Graves' ophthalmopathy.

This clonotype was recorded many times. The genes are TRBV12-3 or TRBV12-4 and TRBJ2-3; no firm D call. Between the trimmed V and J ends, which lost 5 bases and 5 bases, there was a span of 11 bases. The CDR3 totals 13 residues. CDR3 in amino acids: CASSVRPGDTQYF. The CDR3 DNA sequence: TGTGCCAGCAGTGTACGGCCAGGAGATACGCAGTATTTT.

V and J are TRBV10-1 and TRBJ2-3; D perhaps matches TRBD2 (6 bases). The V and J ends lost 6 bases and 3 bases respectively, with 22 bases between them. Germline V CDR1 and CDR2: WNHNN, SYGVQD (reference sequence). This CDR3 has 17 residues. In DNA, the CDR3 is TGCGCCAGCAGCTCCGGACGAATTGCTAGCGCGACAGATACGCAGTATTTT. This encodes CASSSGRIASATDTQYF.

V gene TRBV6-1 combines with J gene TRBJ2-3; a possible D gene is TRBD2 (6 bases). The CDR3 spans 14 residues. Trimming took off 7 bases at V and 1 base at J, with 12 bases between the two ends. CDR1 is MNHNS, CDR2 SASEGT, per germline. CDR3 nucleotide sequence: TGTGCCAGCAACGACGGCGGGGGCACAGATACGCAGTATTTT. Its translation is CASNDGGGTDTQYF.

Many counts were recorded for this clonotype. The chain joins TRBV12-3 or TRBV12-4 to TRBJ1-6; unclear D gene. This CDR3 has 14 amino acids. The V gene lost 5 bases and the J gene lost 7 bases, with 12 bases spanning the gap. The CDR3 loop is CASSAKIKNSPLHF. The CDR3 DNA is TGTGCCAGCAGTGCGAAGATAAAGAATTCACCCCTCCACTTT.

As regards this clonotype: One junction end does not reproduce the germline sequence, and a read error may be involved. V usage is TRBV3-1 and J usage is TRBJ2-5, with 10 bases identical to TRBD2. CDR3 length equals 15 residues. The germline CDR1 and CDR2 sequences are LGHDT and YNNKEL (reference sequence). Here the CDR3 reads CASSQDLSTSGLTNF. CDR3 sequence (DNA): TGTGCCAGCAGCCAAGACCTCTCGACTAGCGGGTTAACGAACTTC.

The rearrangement uses TRBV4-3 and TRBJ2-7, with a tentative D call TRBD2 (5 bases). Between the trimmed V and J ends, which lost 2 bases and 4 bases, there was a span of 15 bases. The CDR3 is 15 amino acids. Germline CDR1 is LGHNA and CDR2 is YSLEER. CDR3 DNA: TGCGCCAGCAGCCAATTCTATAGCGTGGAGTACGAGCAGTACTTC. This sequence encodes CASSQFYSVEYEQYF.

This clonotype was detected ten times or more. The J gene is TRBJ2-7, the V gene TRBV20-1, with TRBD1 identical over 7 bases. The germline V gene encodes CDR1 DFQATT and CDR2 SNEGSKA (reference sequence). The CDR3 has 13 residues. Trimming cost V 3 bases and J 3 bases; bases outside gene matches: 5. In nucleotides, the CDR3 is TGCAGTGCTAGGGGGACAGTCCACTACGAGCAGTACTTC. It encodes CSARGTVHYEQYF.

This clonotype was recorded at least ten times. This chain connects TRBV30 to TRBJ1-5, with unresolved D. The CDR3 loop spans 12 amino acids. The V end was cut by 2 bases, the J end by 4 bases, with 6 bases between. CDR1 GTSNPN and CDR2 SVGIG come from the germline V gene (reference sequence). The CDR3 is CAWSPTNQPQHF. CDR3 nucleotides: TGTGCCTGGAGTCCAACAAATCAGCCCCAGCATTTT.

The rearrangement links TRBV6-1 to TRBJ1-4; no clear D. This CDR3 comprises 14 residues. Per the germline V gene, CDR1 is MNHNS and CDR2 is SASEGT. Trimming took 1 base from V and 0 from J, leaving 3 bases between them. CDR3 loop: CASSEGSTNEKLFF. The CDR3 coding sequence is TGTGCCAGCAGTGAAGGGTCAACTAATGAAAAACTGTTTTTT.